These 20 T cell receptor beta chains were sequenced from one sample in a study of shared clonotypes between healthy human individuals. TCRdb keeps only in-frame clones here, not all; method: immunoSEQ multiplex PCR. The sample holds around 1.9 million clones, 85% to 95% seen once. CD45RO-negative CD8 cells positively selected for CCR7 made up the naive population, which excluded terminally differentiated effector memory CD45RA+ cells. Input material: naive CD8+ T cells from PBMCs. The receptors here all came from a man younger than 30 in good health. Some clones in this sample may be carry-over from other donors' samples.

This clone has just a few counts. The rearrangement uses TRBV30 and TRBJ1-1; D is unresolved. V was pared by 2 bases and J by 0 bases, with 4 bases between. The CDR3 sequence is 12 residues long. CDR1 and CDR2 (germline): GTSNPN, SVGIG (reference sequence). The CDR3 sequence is CAWSKMNTEAFF. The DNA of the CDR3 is TGTGCCTGGAGTAAAATGAACACTGAAGCTTTCTTT.

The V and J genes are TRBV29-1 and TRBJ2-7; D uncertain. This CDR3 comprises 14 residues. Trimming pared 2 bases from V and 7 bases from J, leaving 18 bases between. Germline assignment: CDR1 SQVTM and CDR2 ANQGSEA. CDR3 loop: CSVEIQSPPREQYF. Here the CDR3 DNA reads TGCAGCGTTGAAATTCAATCGCCTCCGAGGGAGCAGTACTTC.

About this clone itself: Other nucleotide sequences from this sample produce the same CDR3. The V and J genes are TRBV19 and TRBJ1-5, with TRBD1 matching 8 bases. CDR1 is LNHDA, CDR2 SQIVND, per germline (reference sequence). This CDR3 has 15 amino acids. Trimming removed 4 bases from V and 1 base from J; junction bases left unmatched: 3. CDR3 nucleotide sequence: TGTGCCAGTAGTACTAGGACAGGGAGCAATCAGCCCCAGCATTTT. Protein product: CASSTRTGSNQPQHF.

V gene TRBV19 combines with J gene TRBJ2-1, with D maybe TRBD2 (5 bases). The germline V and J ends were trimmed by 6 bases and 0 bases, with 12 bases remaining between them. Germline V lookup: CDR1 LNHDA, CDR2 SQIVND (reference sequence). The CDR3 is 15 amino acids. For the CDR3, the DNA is TGTGCCAGTAGCTCAGACGGGAACTCCTACAATGAGCAGTTCTTC. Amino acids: CASSSDGNSYNEQFF.

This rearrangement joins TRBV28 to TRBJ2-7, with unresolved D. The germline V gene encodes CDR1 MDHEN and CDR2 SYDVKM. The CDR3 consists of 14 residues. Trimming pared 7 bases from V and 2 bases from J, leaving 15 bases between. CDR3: CASNYQSEAYEQYF. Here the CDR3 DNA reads TGTGCCAGCAACTATCAAAGCGAAGCCTACGAGCAGTACTTC.

The CDR3 is CASGLWGSGGFQETQYF. In DNA, the CDR3 is TGTGCTAGTGGTTTGTGGGGTAGCGGGGGCTTCCAAGAGACCCAGTACTTC. The chain couples TRBV12-5 to TRBJ2-5, with TRBD2 matching over 9 bases. The CDR3 contains 17 residues. Germline-derived CDR1 and CDR2 are LGHNT and FRNRAP. The ends lost 2 bases at V and 1 base at J; junction bases unmatched: 8.

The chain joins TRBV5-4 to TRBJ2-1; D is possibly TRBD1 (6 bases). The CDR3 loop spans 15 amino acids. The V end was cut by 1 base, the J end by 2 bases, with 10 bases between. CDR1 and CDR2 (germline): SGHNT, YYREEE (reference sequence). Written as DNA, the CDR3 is TGTGCCAGCAGCTTGCCAGGGGTCACCTACAATGAGCAGTTCTTC. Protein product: CASSLPGVTYNEQFF. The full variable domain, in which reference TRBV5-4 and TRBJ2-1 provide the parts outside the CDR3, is ETGVTQSPTHLIKTRGQQVTLRCSSQSGHNTVSWYQQALGQGPQFIFQYYREEENGRGNFPPRFSGLQFPNYSSELNVNALELDDSALYLCASSLPGVTYNEQFFGPGTRLTVL.

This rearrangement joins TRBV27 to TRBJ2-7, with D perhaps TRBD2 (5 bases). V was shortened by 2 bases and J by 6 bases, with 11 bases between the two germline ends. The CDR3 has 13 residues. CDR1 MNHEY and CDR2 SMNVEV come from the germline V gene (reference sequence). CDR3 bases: TGTGCCAGCAGTTTAGAATCGGGGTCCGAGCAGTACTTC. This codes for CASSLESGSEQYF.

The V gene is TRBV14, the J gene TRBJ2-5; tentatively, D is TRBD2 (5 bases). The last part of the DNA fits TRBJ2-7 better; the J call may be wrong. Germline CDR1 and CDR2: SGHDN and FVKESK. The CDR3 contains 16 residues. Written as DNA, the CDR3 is TGTGCCAGCAGCCGGAGGATCTCCTCTCCCTCCTACGAGCAGTACTTC. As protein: CASSRRISSPSYEQYF.

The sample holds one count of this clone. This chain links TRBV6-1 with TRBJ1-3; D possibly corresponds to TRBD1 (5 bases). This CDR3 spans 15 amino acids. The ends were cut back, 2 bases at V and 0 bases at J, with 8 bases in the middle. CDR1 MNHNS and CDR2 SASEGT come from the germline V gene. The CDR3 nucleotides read TGTGCCAGCAGTGAATTGGGGGGCTCTGGAAACACCATATATTTT. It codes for CASSELGGSGNTIYF.

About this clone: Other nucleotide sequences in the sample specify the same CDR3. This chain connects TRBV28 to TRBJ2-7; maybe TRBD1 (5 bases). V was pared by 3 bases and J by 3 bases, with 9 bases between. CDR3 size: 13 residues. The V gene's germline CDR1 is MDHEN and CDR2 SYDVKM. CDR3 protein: CASSFRQLYEQYF. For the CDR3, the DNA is TGTGCCAGCAGTTTCAGACAGCTCTACGAGCAGTACTTC.

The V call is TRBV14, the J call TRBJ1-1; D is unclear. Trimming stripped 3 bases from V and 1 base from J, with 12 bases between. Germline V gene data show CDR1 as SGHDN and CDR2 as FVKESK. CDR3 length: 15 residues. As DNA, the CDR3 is TGTGCCAGCAGCCACGACCTCCGCACGAACACTGAAGCTTTCTTT. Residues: CASSHDLRTNTEAFF.

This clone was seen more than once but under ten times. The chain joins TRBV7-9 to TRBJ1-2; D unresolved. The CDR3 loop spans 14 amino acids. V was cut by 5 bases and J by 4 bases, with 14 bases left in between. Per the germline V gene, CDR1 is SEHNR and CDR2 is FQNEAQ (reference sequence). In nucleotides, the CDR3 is TGTGCCAGCAGCCCCATAGGGTTACGCTATGGCTACACCTTC. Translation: CASSPIGLRYGYTF.

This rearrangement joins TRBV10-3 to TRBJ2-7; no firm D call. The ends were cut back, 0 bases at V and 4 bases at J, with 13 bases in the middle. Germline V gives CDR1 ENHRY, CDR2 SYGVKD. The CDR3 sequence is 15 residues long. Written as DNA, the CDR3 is TGTGCCATCAGTGAGTCATTGGGTTACGGGTACGAGCAGTACTTC. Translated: CAISESLGYGYEQYF.

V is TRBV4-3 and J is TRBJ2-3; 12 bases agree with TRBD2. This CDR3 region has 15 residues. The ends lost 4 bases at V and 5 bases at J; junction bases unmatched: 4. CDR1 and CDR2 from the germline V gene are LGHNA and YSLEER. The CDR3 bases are TGCGCCAGCAGCCGGACTAGCGGGACGGAAGATACGCAGTATTTT. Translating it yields CASSRTSGTEDTQYF.

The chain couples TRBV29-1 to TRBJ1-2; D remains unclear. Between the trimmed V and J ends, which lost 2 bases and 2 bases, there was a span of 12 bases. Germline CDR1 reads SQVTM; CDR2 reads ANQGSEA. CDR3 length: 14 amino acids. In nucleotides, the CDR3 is TGCAGCGTTGAATGGGCGACAATCAACTATGGCTACACCTTC. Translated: CSVEWATINYGYTF.

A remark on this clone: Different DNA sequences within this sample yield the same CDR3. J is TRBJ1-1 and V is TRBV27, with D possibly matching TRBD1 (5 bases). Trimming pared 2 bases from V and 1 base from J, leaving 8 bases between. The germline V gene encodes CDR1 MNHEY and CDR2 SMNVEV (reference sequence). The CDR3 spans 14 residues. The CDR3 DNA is TGTGCCAGCAGTTTACGTCAGGGGAACACTGAAGCTTTCTTT. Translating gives CASSLRQGNTEAFF.

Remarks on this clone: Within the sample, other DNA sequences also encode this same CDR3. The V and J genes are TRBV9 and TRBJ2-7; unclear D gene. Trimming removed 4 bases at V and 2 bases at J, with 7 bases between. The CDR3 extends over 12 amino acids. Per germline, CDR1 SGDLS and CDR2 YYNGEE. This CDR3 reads CASSPGPYEQYF. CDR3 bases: TGTGCCAGCAGCCCCGGTCCCTACGAGCAGTACTTC.

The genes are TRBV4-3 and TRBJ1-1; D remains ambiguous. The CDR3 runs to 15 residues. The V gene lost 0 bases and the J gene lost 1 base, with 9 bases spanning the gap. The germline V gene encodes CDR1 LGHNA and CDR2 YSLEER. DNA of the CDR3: TGCGCCAGCAGCCAAGATCGAGTGAGGAACACTGAAGCTTTCTTT. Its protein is CASSQDRVRNTEAFF.

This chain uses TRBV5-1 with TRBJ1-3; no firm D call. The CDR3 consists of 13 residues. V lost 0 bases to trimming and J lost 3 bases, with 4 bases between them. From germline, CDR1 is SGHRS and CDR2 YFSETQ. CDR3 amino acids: CASSLEDGNTIYF. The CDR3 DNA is TGCGCCAGCAGCTTGGAGGATGGAAACACCATATATTTT.